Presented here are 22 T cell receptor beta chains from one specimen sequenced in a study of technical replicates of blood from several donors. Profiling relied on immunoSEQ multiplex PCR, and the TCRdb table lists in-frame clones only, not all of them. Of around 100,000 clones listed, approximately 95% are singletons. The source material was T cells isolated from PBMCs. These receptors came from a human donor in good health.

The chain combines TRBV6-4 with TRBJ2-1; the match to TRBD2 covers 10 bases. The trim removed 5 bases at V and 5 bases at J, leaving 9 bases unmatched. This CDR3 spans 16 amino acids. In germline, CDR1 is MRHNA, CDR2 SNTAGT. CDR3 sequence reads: CASSKPAGGPDNEQFF. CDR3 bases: TGTGCCAGCAGTAAACCAGCGGGAGGGCCCGACAATGAGCAGTTCTTC.

The CDR3 nucleotides read TGTGCCAGCAGCTTGGTTCCGGGGGAGGGGACAGATACGCAGTATTTT. Its translation is CASSLVPGEGTDTQYF. The chain joins TRBV5-5 to TRBJ2-3; 7 bases map to TRBD2. This CDR3 spans 16 amino acids. Unmatched junction bases numbered 7, after V lost 0 bases and J lost 3 bases. The germline V gene has CDR1 SGHKS and CDR2 YYEKEE (reference sequence).

CDR3: CASSRLTGNTIYF. The CDR3 bases are TGTGCCAGCAGCAGGCTTACGGGAAACACCATATATTTT. The V and J genes are TRBV6-5 and TRBJ1-3; unclear D gene. The V end lost 6 bases, the J end lost 4 bases, and 10 bases lay between the germline ends. The germline V gene has CDR1 MNHEY and CDR2 SVGAGI. The CDR3 has 13 amino acids.

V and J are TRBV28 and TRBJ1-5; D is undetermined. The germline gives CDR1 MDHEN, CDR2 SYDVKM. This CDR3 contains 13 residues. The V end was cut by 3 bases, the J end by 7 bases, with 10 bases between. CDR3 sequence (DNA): TGTGCCAGCAGTTTCCCCCGAGGGCAGCCCCAGCATTTT. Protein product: CASSFPRGQPQHF. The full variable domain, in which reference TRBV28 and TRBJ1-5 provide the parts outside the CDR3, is DVKVTQSSRYLVKRTGEKVFLECVQDMDHENMFWYRQDPGLGLRLIYFSYDVKMKEKGDIPEGYSVSREKKERFSLILESASTNQTSMYLCASSFPRGQPQHFGDGTRLSIL.

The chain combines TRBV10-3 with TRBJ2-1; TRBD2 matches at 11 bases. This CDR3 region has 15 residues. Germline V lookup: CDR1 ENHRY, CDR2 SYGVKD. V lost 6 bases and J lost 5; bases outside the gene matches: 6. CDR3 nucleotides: TGTGCCATCAGCAGGACTAGCGGGTATAACAATGAGCAGTTCTTC. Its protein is CAISRTSGYNNEQFF.

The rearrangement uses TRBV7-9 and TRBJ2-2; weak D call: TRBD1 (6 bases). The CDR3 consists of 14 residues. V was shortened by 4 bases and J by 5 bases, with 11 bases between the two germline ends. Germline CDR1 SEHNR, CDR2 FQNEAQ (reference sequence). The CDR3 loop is CASSSIQGTGELFF. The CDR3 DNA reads TGTGCCAGCAGCTCTATTCAGGGGACCGGGGAGCTGTTTTTT.

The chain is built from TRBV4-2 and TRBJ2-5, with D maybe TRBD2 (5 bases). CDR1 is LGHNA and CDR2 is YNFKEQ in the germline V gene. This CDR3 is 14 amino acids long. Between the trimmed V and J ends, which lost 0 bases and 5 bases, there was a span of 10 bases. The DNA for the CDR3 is TGTGCCAGCAGCCAAGATCGGGAAGGGGAGACCCAGTACTTC. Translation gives CASSQDREGETQYF.

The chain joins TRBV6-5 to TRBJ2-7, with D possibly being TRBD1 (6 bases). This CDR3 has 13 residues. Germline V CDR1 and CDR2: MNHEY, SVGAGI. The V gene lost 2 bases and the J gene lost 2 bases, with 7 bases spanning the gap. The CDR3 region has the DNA TGTGCCAGCAGTTACCGGGACACCTACGAGCAGTACTTC. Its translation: CASSYRDTYEQYF.

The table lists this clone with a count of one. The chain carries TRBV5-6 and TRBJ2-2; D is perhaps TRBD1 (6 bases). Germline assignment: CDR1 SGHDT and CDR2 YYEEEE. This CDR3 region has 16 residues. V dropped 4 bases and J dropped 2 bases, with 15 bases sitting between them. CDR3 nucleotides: TGTGCCAGCAGCCCCCCTACAGGGTTAAACACCGGGGAGCTGTTTTTT. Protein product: CASSPPTGLNTGELFF.

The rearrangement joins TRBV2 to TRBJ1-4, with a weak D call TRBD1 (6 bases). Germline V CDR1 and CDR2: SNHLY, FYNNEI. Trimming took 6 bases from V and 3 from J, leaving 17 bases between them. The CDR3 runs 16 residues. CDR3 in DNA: TGTGCCAGCAGACCCGATGGTACAGGGTCTAATGAAAAACTGTTTTTT. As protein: CASRPDGTGSNEKLFF.

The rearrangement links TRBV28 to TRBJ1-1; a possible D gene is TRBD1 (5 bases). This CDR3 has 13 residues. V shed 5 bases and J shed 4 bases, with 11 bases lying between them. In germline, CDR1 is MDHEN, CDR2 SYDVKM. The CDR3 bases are TGTGCCAGCAGTGGGAGGGGATCCACTGAAGCTTTCTTT. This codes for CASSGRGSTEAFF.

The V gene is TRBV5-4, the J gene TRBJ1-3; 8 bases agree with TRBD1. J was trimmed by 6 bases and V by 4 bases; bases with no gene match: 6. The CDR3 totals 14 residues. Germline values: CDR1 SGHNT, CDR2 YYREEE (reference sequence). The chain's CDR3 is CASSPDRGQNTIYF. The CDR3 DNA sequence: TGTGCCAGCAGCCCCGACAGGGGTCAAAACACCATATATTTT.

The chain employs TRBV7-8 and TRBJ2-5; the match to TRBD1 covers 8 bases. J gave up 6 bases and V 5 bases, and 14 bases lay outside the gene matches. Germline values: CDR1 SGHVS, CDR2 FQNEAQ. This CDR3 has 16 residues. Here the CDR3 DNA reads TGTGCCAGCAGCATCAACACCGGACAGGGAGGTCAGACCCAGTACTTC. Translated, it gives CASSINTGQGGQTQYF.

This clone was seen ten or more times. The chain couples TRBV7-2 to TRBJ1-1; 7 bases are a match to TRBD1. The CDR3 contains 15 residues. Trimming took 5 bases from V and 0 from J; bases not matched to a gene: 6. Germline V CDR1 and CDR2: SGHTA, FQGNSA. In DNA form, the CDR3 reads TGTGCCAGCAGCGACAGGGAGATGATGAACACTGAAGCTTTCTTT. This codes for CASSDREMMNTEAFF.

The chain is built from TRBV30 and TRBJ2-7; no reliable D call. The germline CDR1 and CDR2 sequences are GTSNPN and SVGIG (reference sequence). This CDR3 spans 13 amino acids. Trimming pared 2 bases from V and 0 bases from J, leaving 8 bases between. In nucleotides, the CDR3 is TGTGCCTGGAGTCTTTCGAGCTCCTACGAGCAGTACTTC. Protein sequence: CAWSLSSSYEQYF.

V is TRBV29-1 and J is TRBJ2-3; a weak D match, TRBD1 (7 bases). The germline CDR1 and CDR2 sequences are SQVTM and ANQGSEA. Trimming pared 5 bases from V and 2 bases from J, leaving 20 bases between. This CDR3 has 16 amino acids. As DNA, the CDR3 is TGCAGCGTTCCAAACCTAGACAGGGAGGACACAGATACGCAGTATTTT. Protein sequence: CSVPNLDREDTDTQYF.

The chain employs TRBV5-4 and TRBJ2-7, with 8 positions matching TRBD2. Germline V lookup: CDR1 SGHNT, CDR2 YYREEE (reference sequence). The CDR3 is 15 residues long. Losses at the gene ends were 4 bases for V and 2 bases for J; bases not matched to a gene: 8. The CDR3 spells CASSRAGGLTYEQYF. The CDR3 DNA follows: TGTGCCAGCAGCCGTGCGGGAGGCCTGACCTACGAGCAGTACTTC.

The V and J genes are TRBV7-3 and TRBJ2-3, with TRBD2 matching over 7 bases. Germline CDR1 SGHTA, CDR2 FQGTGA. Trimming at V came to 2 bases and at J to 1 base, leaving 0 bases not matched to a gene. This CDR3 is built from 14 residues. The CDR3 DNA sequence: TGTGCCAGCAGCTTAGCGGGAGGCACAGATACGCAGTATTTT. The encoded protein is CASSLAGGTDTQYF. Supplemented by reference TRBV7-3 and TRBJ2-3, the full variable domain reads GAGVSQTPSNKVTEKGKYVELRCDPISGHTALYWYRQSLGQGPEFLIYFQGTGAADDSGLPNDRFFAVRPEGSVSTLKIQRTERGDSAVYLCASSLAGGTDTQYFGPGTRLTVL.

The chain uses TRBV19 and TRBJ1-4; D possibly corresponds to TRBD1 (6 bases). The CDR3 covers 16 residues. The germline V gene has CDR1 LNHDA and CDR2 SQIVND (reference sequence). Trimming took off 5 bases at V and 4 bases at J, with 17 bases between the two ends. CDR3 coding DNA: TGTGCCAGTAGTGGATTCGTGGGGGCTAATAATGAAAAACTGTTTTTT. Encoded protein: CASSGFVGANNEKLFF.

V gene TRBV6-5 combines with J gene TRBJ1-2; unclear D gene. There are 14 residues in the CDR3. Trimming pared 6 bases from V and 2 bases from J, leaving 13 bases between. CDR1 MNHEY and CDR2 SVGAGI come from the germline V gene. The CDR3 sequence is CASSRNTLNYGYTF. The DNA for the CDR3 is TGTGCCAGCAGCCGCAACACCTTAAACTATGGCTACACCTTC.

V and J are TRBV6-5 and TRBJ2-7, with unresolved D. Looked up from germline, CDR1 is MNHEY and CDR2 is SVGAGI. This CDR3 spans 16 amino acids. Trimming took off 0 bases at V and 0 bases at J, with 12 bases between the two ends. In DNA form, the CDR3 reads TGTGCCAGCAGTTACTCTTCAGCGCCTCTCTCCTACGAGCAGTACTTC. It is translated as CASSYSSAPLSYEQYF.

CDR3 loop: CASSVSQGGDGYTF. For the CDR3, the DNA is TGTGCCAGCAGTGTCTCCCAGGGGGGAGATGGCTACACCTTC. This rearrangement joins TRBV25-1 to TRBJ1-2; 7 bases are shared with TRBD1. The CDR3 spans 14 residues. V lost 4 bases to trimming and J lost 6 bases; unmatched junction nucleotides: 8. Germline lookup yields CDR1 MGHDK and CDR2 SYGVNS.